The rows below give T cell receptor beta chains drawn from one sample of a study of regulatory T cells in long-lasting Graves disease. From the multiplex PCR reads, TCRdb called clonotypes with MiXCR, one entry per CDR3 protein. The sample comprises hundreds of thousands of distinct CDR3 sequences, 13% of which are singletons, and under 10% rests with the top ten. These records were also assigned to another study, of T cells in Graves' hyperthyroidism and ophthalmopathy.

Specimen: peripheral blood mononuclear cells (PBMCs), collected at new diagnosis, from a patient treated with antithyroid drugs. The receptors derive from a man between 25 and 39 years old with Graves disease. CDR3s include the opening cysteine and the closing phenylalanine or tryptophan. Fields, in order: V gene, D gene, J gene, CDR3 protein. D genes are given only for firm matches.

V: TRBV2
D: -
J: TRBJ2-5
CDR3: CASSVHGTQQETQYF

V: TRBV6-5
D: -
J: TRBJ1-2
CDR3: CASSFNDGLYGYTF

V: TRBV27
D: TRBD2
J: TRBJ2-7
CDR3: CASSFIRLADTSYEQYF

V: TRBV20-1
D: TRBD1
J: TRBJ2-5
CDR3: CSASVLGQARETQYF

V: TRBV29-1
D: -
J: TRBJ2-2
CDR3: CSAHYDGELFF

V: TRBV10-2
D: -
J: TRBJ2-7
CDR3: CASRDIAWEQYF

V: TRBV7-4
D: -
J: TRBJ2-1
CDR3: CASSFNHNEQFF

V: TRBV4-2
D: -
J: TRBJ2-3
CDR3: CASSQGEAQYF

V: TRBV5-1
D: -
J: TRBJ1-1
CDR3: CASSFGTDLTEAFF

V: TRBV2
D: -
J: TRBJ2-7
CDR3: CASRGRDEQYF

V: TRBV27
D: TRBD1
J: TRBJ1-2
CDR3: CASSLSTGGSRYGYTF

V: TRBV7-9
D: TRBD2
J: TRBJ2-3
CDR3: CASSPSWRQRDAGDTQYF

V: TRBV5-6
D: -
J: TRBJ1-4
CDR3: CASSPPGGNGEKLFF

V: TRBV19
D: TRBD1
J: TRBJ1-1
CDR3: CACFSGTGKWSTEAFF

V: TRBV11-2
D: TRBD2
J: TRBJ2-3
CDR3: CASSPRTSGRGAQYF

V: TRBV9
D: TRBD1
J: TRBJ1-3
CDR3: CASSPRQGGHTIYF

V: TRBV11-2
D: TRBD1
J: TRBJ1-4
CDR3: CASSPGQGNEKLFF

V: TRBV29-1
D: -
J: TRBJ2-1
CDR3: CSVAPNLNEQFF

V: TRBV11-2
D: -
J: TRBJ2-2
CDR3: CASSFWKRALTGELFF

V: TRBV7-8
D: -
J: TRBJ2-1
CDR3: CASTYGPRIYNEQFF

V: TRBV18
D: -
J: TRBJ1-5
CDR3: CASSPDRGNQPQHF

V: TRBV2
D: TRBD1
J: TRBJ2-2
CDR3: CASSEDRVSTGELFF

V: TRBV19
D: TRBD2
J: TRBJ2-7
CDR3: CASSRVGTNYEQYF

V: TRBV20-1
D: TRBD2
J: TRBJ2-1
CDR3: CSAREGTSGERGEQFF

V: TRBV12-3/TRBV12-4
D: -
J: TRBJ1-3
CDR3: CASSPPSGQGNTIYF

V: TRBV2
D: -
J: TRBJ2-3
CDR3: CASSGSVSTDTQYF

V: TRBV4-1
D: -
J: TRBJ2-5
CDR3: CASSQVTSQETQYF

V: TRBV11-2
D: -
J: TRBJ1-5
CDR3: CASSLEGGAMIAQHF

V: TRBV11-2
D: TRBD2
J: TRBJ2-5
CDR3: CASSQQRNLAGYQETQYF

V: TRBV29-1
D: -
J: TRBJ2-5
CDR3: CSVPTSWETQYF

V: TRBV30
D: -
J: TRBJ2-1
CDR3: CAVKGNAYNEQFF

V: TRBV13
D: -
J: TRBJ1-1
CDR3: CASSLRTGSRDTEAFF

V: TRBV7-9
D: TRBD2
J: TRBJ2-3
CDR3: CASSFSSGRSDTQYF